Sequencing of this TCR beta chain was carried out in a study of cytomegalovirus exposure and HLA in healthy donors. Overall study findings and caveats: Associated with cytomegalovirus, according to the listing, were 150 to 200 TCR beta chains. Researchers reported that a few CMV-associated chains were confirmed in vitro as CMV antigen-specific. Many donors carried some public TCRs, although rarity characterized most TCR sequences.

The donors formed part of the roughly 120-subject validation cohort, distinct from the roughly 630-subject first cohort. V gave up 7 bases and J gave up 2 bases, with 21 bases separating them. Per germline, CDR1 LNHDA and CDR2 SQIVND (reference sequence). This CDR3 comprises 16 residues. In regard to this clone: Its specificity is unknown.

The method was immunoSEQ multiplex PCR; TCRdb's version includes in-frame clones alone and lacks a portion of them. This table holds 60,000 to 75,000 clones, roughly 96% found once. The sequence was collected from a man aged 18 to 30 in good health and CMV-seronegative. V gene TRBV19 combines with J gene TRBJ2-7, with D maybe TRBD2 (6 bases). The specimen sequenced was PBMCs. The CDR3 loop is CASMEDGGDMAYEQYF. For the CDR3, the DNA is TGTGCCAGTATGGAAGACGGCGGGGATATGGCCTACGAGCAGTACTTC.